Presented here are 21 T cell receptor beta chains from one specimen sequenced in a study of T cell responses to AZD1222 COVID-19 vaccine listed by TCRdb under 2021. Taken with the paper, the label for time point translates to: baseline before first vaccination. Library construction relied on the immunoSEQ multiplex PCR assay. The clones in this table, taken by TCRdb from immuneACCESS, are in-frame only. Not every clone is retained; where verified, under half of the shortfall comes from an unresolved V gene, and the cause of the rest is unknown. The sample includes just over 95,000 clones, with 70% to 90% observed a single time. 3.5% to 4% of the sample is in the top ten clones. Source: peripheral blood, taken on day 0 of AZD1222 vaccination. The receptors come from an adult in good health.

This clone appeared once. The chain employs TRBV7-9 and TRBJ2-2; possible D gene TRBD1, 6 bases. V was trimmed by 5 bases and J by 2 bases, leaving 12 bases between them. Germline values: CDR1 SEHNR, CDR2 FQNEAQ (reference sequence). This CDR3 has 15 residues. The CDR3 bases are TGTGCCAGCAGCCCAAGGACAGAAAACACCGGGGAGCTGTTTTTT. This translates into CASSPRTENTGELFF.

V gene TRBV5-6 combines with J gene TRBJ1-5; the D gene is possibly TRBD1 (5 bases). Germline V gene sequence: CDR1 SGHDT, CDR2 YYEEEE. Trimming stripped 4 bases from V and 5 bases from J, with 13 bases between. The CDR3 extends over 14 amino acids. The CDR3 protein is CASSGGDGYQPQHF. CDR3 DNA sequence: TGTGCCAGCAGCGGAGGGGACGGCTATCAGCCCCAGCATTTT.

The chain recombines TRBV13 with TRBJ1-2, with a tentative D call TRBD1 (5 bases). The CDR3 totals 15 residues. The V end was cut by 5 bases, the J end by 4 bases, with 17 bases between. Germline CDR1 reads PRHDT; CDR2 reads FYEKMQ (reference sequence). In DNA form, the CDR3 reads TGTGCCAGCAGCCTAAGTACAGGCAATCGCTATGGCTACACCTTC. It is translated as CASSLSTGNRYGYTF.

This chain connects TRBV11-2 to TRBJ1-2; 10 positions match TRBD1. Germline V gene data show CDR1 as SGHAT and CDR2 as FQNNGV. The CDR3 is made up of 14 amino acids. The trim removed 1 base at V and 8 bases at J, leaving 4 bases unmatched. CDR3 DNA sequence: TGTGCCAGCAGCTTAGGACAGGGGGCTGACGGCTACACCTTC. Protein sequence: CASSLGQGADGYTF.

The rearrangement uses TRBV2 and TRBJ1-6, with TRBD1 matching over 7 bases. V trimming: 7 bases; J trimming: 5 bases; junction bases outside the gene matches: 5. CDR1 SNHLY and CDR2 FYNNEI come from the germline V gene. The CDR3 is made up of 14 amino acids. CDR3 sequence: CASTSTGDNSPLHF. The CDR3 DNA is TGTGCCAGCACCTCTACAGGGGATAATTCACCCCTCCACTTT.

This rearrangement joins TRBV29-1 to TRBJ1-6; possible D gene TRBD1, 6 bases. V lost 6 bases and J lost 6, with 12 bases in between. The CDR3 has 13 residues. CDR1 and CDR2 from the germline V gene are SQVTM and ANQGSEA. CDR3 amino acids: CSVRDKFNSPLHF. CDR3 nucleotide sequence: TGCAGCGTACGGGACAAGTTTAATTCACCCCTCCACTTT.

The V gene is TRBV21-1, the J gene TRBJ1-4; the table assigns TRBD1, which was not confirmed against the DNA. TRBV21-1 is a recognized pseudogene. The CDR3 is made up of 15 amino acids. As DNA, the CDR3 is TGTGCCAGCAGCATTTACAGGGCGGTTGATGAAAAACTGTTTTTT. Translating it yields CASSIYRAVDEKLFF.

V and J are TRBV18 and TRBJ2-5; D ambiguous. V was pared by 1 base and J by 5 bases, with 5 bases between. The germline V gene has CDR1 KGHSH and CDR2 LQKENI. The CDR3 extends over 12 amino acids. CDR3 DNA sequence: TGTGCCAGCTCACCACAAGGGGAGACCCAGTACTTC. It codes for CASSPQGETQYF.

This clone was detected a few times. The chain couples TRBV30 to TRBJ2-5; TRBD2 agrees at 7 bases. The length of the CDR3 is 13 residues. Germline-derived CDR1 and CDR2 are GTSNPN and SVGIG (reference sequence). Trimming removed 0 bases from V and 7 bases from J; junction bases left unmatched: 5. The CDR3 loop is CAWSVSGEGTQYF. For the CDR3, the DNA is TGTGCCTGGAGTGTTTCCGGGGAGGGGACCCAGTACTTC.

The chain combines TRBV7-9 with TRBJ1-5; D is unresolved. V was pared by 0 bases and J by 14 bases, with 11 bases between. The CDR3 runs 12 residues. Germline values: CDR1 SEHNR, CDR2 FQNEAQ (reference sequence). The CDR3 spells CASSLAPGQEHF. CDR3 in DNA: TGTGCCAGCAGCTTAGCGCCCGGGCAGGAGCATTTT. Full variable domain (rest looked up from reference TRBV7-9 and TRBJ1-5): DTGVSQNPRHKITKRGQNVTFRCDPISEHNRLYWYRQTLGQGPEFLTYFQNEAQLEKSRLLSDRFSAERPKGSFSTLEIQRTEQGDSAMYLCASSLAPGQEHFGDGTRLSIL.

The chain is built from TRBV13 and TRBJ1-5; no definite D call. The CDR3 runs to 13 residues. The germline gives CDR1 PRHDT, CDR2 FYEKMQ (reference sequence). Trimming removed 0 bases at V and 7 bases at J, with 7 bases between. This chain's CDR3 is CASSLGSEQPQHF. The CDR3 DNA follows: TGTGCCAGCAGCTTAGGGTCGGAGCAGCCCCAGCATTTT.

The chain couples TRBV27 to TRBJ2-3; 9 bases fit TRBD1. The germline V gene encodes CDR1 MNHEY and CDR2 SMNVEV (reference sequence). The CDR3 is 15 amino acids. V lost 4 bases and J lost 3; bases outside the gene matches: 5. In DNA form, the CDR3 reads TGTGCCAGCAGTTGGGGACAGGGAGGGACAGATACGCAGTATTTT. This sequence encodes CASSWGQGGTDTQYF.

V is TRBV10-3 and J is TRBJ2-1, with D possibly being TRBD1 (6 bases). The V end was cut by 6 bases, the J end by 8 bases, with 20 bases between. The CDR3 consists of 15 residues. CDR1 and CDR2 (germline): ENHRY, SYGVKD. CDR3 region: CAISPSTIGGDEQFF. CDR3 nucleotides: TGTGCCATCAGCCCCTCGACTATAGGGGGAGATGAGCAGTTCTTC.

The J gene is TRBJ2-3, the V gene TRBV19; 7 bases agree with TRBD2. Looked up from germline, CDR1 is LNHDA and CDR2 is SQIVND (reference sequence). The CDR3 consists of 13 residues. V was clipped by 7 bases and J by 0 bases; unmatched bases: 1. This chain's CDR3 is CASTSGSTDTQYF. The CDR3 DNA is TGTGCCAGTACTAGCGGTAGCACAGATACGCAGTATTTT. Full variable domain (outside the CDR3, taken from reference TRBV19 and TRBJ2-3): DGGITQSPKYLFRKEGQNVTLSCEQNLNHDAMYWYRQDPGQGLRLIYYSQIVNDFQKGDIAEGYSVSREKKESFPLTVTSAQKNPTAFYLCASTSGSTDTQYFGPGTRLTVL.

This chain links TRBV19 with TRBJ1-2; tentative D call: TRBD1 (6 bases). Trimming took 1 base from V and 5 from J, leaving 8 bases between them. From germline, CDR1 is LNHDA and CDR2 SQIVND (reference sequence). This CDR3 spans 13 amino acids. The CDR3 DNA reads TGTGCCAGTAGTATAGGGACAGCTTATGGCTACACCTTC. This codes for CASSIGTAYGYTF.

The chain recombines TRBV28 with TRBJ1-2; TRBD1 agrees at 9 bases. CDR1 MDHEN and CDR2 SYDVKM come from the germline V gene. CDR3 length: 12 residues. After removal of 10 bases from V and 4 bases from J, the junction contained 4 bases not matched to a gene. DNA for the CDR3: TGTGCCACGGGACAGGGACTCTATGGCTACACCTTC. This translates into CATGQGLYGYTF.

The CDR3 loop reads CASSLWVDTTPGAFF. For the CDR3, the DNA is TGTGCCAGCAGCTTATGGGTAGATACAACTCCGGGAGCTTTCTTT. The chain couples TRBV7-9 to TRBJ1-1, with D unresolved. This CDR3 is built from 15 residues. V lost 2 bases and J 10 bases, leaving 20 bases between the germline ends. Germline loops: CDR1 SEHNR, CDR2 FQNEAQ (reference sequence).

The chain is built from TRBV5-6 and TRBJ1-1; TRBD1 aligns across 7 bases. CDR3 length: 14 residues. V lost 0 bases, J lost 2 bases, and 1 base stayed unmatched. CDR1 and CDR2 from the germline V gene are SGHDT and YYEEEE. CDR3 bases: TGTGCCAGCAGCTTGGGAGGGGGCAACACTGAAGCTTTCTTT. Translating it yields CASSLGGGNTEAFF.

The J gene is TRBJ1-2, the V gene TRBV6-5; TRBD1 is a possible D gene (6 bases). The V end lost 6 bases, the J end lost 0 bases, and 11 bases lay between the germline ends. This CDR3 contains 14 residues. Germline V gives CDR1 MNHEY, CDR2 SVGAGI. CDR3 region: CASRSDSSNYGYTF. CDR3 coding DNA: TGTGCCAGCAGATCGGACAGCTCTAACTATGGCTACACCTTC.

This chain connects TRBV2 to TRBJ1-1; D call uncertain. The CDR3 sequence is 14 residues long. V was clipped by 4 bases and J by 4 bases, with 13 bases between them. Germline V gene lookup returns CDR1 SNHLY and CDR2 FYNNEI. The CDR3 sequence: CASSGPNGPTEAFF. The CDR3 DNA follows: TGTGCCAGCAGTGGGCCGAACGGCCCCACTGAAGCTTTCTTT.

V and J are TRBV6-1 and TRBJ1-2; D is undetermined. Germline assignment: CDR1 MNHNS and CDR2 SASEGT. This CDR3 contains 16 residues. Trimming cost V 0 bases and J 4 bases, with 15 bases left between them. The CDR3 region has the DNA TGTGCCAGCAGTGAAGCGCCGGTGAAGATATCCTATGGCTACACCTTC. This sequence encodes CASSEAPVKISYGYTF.